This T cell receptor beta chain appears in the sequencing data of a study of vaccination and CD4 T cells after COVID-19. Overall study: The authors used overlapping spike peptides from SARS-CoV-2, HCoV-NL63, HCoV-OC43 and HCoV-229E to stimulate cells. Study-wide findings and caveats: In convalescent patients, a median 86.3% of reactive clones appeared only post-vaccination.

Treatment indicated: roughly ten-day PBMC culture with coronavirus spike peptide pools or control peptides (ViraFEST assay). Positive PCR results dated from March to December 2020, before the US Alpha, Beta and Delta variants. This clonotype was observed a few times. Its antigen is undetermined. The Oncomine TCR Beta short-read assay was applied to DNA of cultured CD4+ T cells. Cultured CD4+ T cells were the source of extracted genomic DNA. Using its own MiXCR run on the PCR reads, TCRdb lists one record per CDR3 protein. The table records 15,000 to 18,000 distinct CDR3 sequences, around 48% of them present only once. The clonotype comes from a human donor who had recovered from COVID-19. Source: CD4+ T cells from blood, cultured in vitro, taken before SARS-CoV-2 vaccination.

CDR3 in amino acids: CASAGRGTNEQFF. CDR3 nucleotide sequence: TGTGCCAGCGCGGGAAGGGGAACGAATGAGCAGTTCTTC. This sequence joins TRBV2 and TRBJ2-1, with D possibly TRBD2 on 6 matching bases. V was trimmed by 8 bases and J by 7 bases, leaving 15 bases between them. The V gene's germline CDR1 is SNHLY and CDR2 FYNNEI. This CDR3 has 13 amino acids.